Listed here are 20 T cell receptor beta chains from one sample, sequenced in a study of T-cell reconstitution after alpha-beta-depleted transplantation in children. Preparing the TCRbeta library involved the use of unique molecular identifiers. TCRdb itself ran the PCR reads through MiXCR, one entry per CDR3 protein. The sample contains roughly 310,000 distinct CDR3 sequences, around 25% of which appear only once. The source material was PBMCs, mostly from graft donor cells, sampled 180 days after TCRalphabeta/CD19-depleted stem cell transplant. Receptors were obtained from a male patient younger than 18 who had a stem cell transplant for acute lymphoblastic leukemia, so the T cells may come from the graft donor.

Concerning this clonotype itself: An end of the junction differs from the germline gene, which may be a read error. The chain joins TRBV19 to TRBJ2-1; no clear D. From germline, CDR1 is LNHDA and CDR2 SQIVND (reference sequence). This CDR3 is 14 amino acids long. For the CDR3, the DNA is TGTGCCAGTAGTATGGATAGTAACTACGATGAGCAGTTCTTC. It translates to CASSMDSNYDEQFF.

The gene calls are TRBV7-6 and TRBJ2-1, with D perhaps TRBD2 (6 bases). V was cut by 5 bases and J by 7 bases, with 18 bases left in between. CDR1 SGHVS and CDR2 FNYEAQ come from the germline V gene. The CDR3 runs 15 residues. The CDR3 spells CASSRDGAGSNEQFF. In DNA form, the CDR3 reads TGTGCCAGCAGCCGCGACGGGGCGGGGTCGAATGAGCAGTTCTTC.

A note on this clonotype: This may come from a read error, since a much larger clone is one base off. The rearrangement joins TRBV12-3 or TRBV12-4 to TRBJ2-2; D may correspond to TRBD1 or TRBD2 (5 bases each). The CDR3 loop spans 15 amino acids. CDR3 sequence (DNA): TGTTCCAGCAGTTTAGGCCTGGGACGGACCGGGGAGCTGTTTTTT. Translating it yields CSSSLGLGRTGELFF.

The gene calls are TRBV18 and TRBJ2-7, with 10 positions matching TRBD2. Germline V lookup: CDR1 KGHSH, CDR2 LQKENI. With V trimmed by 6 bases and J by 0 bases, 14 bases remained unmatched. The CDR3 is made up of 18 amino acids. The CDR3 DNA reads as TGTGCCAGCTCTCTGACAGTTCAGCTAGCGGGGGCCTCCTACGAGCAGTACTTC. It translates to CASSLTVQLAGASYEQYF.

This sequence joins TRBV12-3 or TRBV12-4 and TRBJ2-6; perhaps TRBD2 as D (5 bases). The CDR3 covers 18 residues. Trimming left V 5 bases short and J 0 bases short, with 17 bases between. CDR3 amino acids: CASSPLSGSYSGANVLTF. The CDR3 nucleotides read TGTGCCAGCAGTCCCCTTTCGGGGTCCTACTCTGGGGCCAACGTCCTGACTTTC.

The chain is built from TRBV10-3 and TRBJ2-5, with 11 bases matching TRBD2. The CDR3 runs to 17 residues. J lost 2 bases, V lost 10 bases, and 15 bases had no gene match. Per germline, CDR1 ENHRY and CDR2 SYGVKD. CDR3 DNA sequence: TGTGCCACCTCTGGGGGGACTAGCGGCCAGATACAAGAGACCCAGTACTTC. Protein sequence: CATSGGTSGQIQETQYF.

This clonotype was seen a handful of times. V gene TRBV12-3 or TRBV12-4 combines with J gene TRBJ2-3; tentatively, D is TRBD2 (5 bases). Trimming removed 3 bases at V and 2 bases at J, with 6 bases between. The CDR3 consists of 13 residues. The CDR3 spells CASSLGVTDTQYF. Written as DNA, the CDR3 is TGTGCCAGCAGTTTGGGAGTCACAGATACGCAGTATTTT.

This chain uses TRBV7-6 with TRBJ2-5; 13 nucleotides align to TRBD2. Trimming at V came to 1 base and at J to 1 base, leaving 6 bases not matched to a gene. Germline-derived CDR1 and CDR2 are SGHVS and FNYEAQ. The CDR3 totals 18 residues. The CDR3 nucleotides read TGTGCCAGCAGCTTAGGGCCGGGACTAGCGGGACTCCAAGAGACCCAGTACTTC. This encodes CASSLGPGLAGLQETQYF.

The J gene is TRBJ2-1, the V gene TRBV11-2, with 11 bases lining up with TRBD1. The CDR3 is 14 amino acids. Germline V gene sequence: CDR1 SGHAT, CDR2 FQNNGV. The V segment lost 7 bases and the J segment 9 bases; nucleotides outside the gene matches: 8. This CDR3 reads CASMGTGGRGEQFF. The CDR3 coding sequence is TGTGCCAGCATGGGGACAGGGGGGCGGGGTGAGCAGTTCTTC.

This sequence joins TRBV6-5 and TRBJ2-2; TRBD2 matches 8 bases. This CDR3 region has 17 residues. Germline loops: CDR1 MNHEY, CDR2 SVGAGI. The V gene end was trimmed by 2 bases and the J gene end by 6 bases; junction bases not matched to a gene: 11. The CDR3 is CASSYPYGTRGAGELFF. Here the CDR3 DNA reads TGTGCCAGCAGTTACCCGTACGGGACTAGGGGGGCCGGGGAGCTGTTTTTT.

The V gene is TRBV7-9, the J gene TRBJ2-3; 7 nucleotides align to TRBD2. The CDR3 covers 15 residues. Germline assignment: CDR1 SEHNR and CDR2 FQNEAQ (reference sequence). The junction had 8 bases not matched to a gene; V was cut back by 6 bases and J by 2 bases. CDR3 amino acids: CASRRERWNTDTQYF. CDR3 in DNA: TGTGCCAGCAGGCGGGAGAGGTGGAACACAGATACGCAGTATTTT.

The chain links TRBV27 to TRBJ2-2, with 14 positions matching TRBD2. CDR3 length: 17 residues. With 5 bases clipped from V and 6 bases from J, the junction kept 8 bases outside the gene matches. Germline values: CDR1 MNHEY, CDR2 SMNVEV (reference sequence). The CDR3 nucleotides are TGTGCCAGCAGTACCTTCGGGACTAGCGGGAGCCCCGGGGAGCTGTTTTTT. This sequence encodes CASSTFGTSGSPGELFF.

This rearrangement joins TRBV20-1 to TRBJ2-1; D might be TRBD1 (6 bases). V dropped 3 bases and J dropped 6 bases, with 15 bases sitting between them. There are 14 residues in the CDR3. Germline CDR1 is DFQATT and CDR2 is SNEGSKA (reference sequence). CDR3 sequence reads: CSASLWGQRNEQFF. CDR3 coding DNA: TGCAGTGCTAGTCTCTGGGGGCAACGCAATGAGCAGTTCTTC.

The chain has TRBV5-1 and TRBJ1-6; D uncertain. The CDR3 is 12 residues long. The V end lost 1 base, the J end lost 9 bases, and 5 bases lay between the germline ends. Per the germline V gene, CDR1 is SGHRS and CDR2 is YFSETQ. The CDR3 coding sequence is TGCGCCAGCAGCTTGATGAGTTCACCCCTCCACTTT. It translates to CASSLMSSPLHF.

This clonotype was seen many times. The chain couples TRBV5-1 to TRBJ2-3, with D perhaps matching TRBD2 (6 bases). The CDR3 totals 12 residues. CDR1 is SGHRS and CDR2 is YFSETQ in the germline V gene. V was cut by 4 bases and J by 6 bases, with 9 bases left in between. The CDR3 coding sequence is TGCGCCAGCAGCCCCGCGGGGGATACGCAGTATTTT. This gives the protein CASSPAGDTQYF.

The chain carries TRBV21-1 and TRBJ2-1; TRBD1 is the table's D call and was not checked against the DNA. TRBV21-1 is an annotated pseudogene. This CDR3 region has 14 residues. The CDR3 loop is CASIQRKGAVEQFF. CDR3 in DNA: TGTGCCAGCATCCAAAGGAAGGGGGCTGTTGAGCAGTTCTTC.

This clonotype occurred a few times. The chain uses TRBV7-2 and TRBJ1-2, with D maybe TRBD1 (6 bases). The CDR3 runs 17 residues. Trimming left V 2 bases short and J 4 bases short, with 20 bases between. The germline CDR1 and CDR2 sequences are SGHTA and FQGNSA. CDR3 sequence (DNA): TGTGCCAGCAGCTTACGGCCATCTTACAGGGCTATCTATGGCTACACCTTC. Translated, it gives CASSLRPSYRAIYGYTF.

The chain uses TRBV27 and TRBJ2-3; possibly TRBD2 for D (5 bases). Trimming shortened V by 6 bases and J by 1 base, and 14 bases separated the two germline ends. The CDR3 covers 15 residues. Germline CDR1 MNHEY, CDR2 SMNVEV (reference sequence). The DNA of the CDR3 is TGTGCCAGCAGCTCTGGCTGGACTGGCACAGATACGCAGTATTTT. It specifies CASSSGWTGTDTQYF.

The CDR3 nucleotides are TGTGCCAGCAGCCAAGGAGAGAGAGGACTAGCGCGCCGAAGGTACAATGAGCAGTTCTTC. Translation: CASSQGERGLARRRYNEQFF. The chain combines TRBV4-2 with TRBJ2-1; 9 bases align to TRBD2. The CDR3 length is 20 residues. V gave up 1 base and J gave up 4 bases; unmatched junction bases: 17. In germline, CDR1 is LGHNA, CDR2 YNFKEQ.

This clonotype was counted at least ten times. This chain links TRBV6-5 with TRBJ2-2, with 7 positions matching TRBD2. Losses at the gene ends were 2 bases for V and 4 bases for J; bases not matched to a gene: 1. The germline V gene has CDR1 MNHEY and CDR2 SVGAGI. The CDR3 contains 14 residues. CDR3 in DNA: TGTGCCAGCAGTTACGGGGGGGGCACCGGGGAGCTGTTTTTT. This encodes CASSYGGGTGELFF.